This T cell receptor beta chain was recovered during a study of identifying expanded T cells in peripheral blood. General observations from the study: Variance in clone template counts between two-week samples significantly increased with total template count across all healthy donors.

Healthy donors had no documented immune events, such as infections, while sampled. TCRdb keeps only in-frame clones here, not all; method: immunoSEQ multiplex PCR. The sample shows 45,000 to 75,000 clones, around 81% of them seen only once. The V gene lost 3 bases and the J gene lost 6 bases, with 17 bases spanning the gap. CDR3 length: 15 amino acids. In germline, CDR1 is KGHSH, CDR2 LQKENI. For this clone: Its specificity is unknown.

This sequence originates from a person aged 18 to 70 in good health. Sequenced input: blood. This chain joins TRBV18 and TRBJ1-2, with no clear D. DNA of the CDR3: TGTGCCAGCTCACCCCCACCCCACAGCTTAAATGGCTACACCTTC. It encodes CASSPPPHSLNGYTF. The full variable domain, completed using reference TRBV18 and TRBJ1-2, is NAGVMQNPRHLVRRRGQEARLRCSPMKGHSHVYWYRQLPEEGLKFMVYLQKENIIDESGMPKERFSAEFPKEGPSILRIQQVVRGDSAAYFCASSPPPHSLNGYTFGSGTRLTVV.